This T cell receptor (beta chain) was sequenced for a study of blood T cells in healthy people across ages. The CDR3 is 13 residues long. Looked up from germline, CDR1 is DFQATT and CDR2 is SNEGSKA (reference sequence). V was cut by 7 bases and J by 0 bases, with 10 bases left in between. Together with a sample-barcoded 5' primer, a J-beta primer mix was included in a second PCR lasting roughly 6 to 12 cycles. TCRdb re-called the 5' RACE reads with MiXCR, one entry per CDR3 protein. Counted here are hundreds of thousands of distinct CDR3 sequences, less than 35% occurring once; the ten biggest clones make up around 16%. This clonotype has only a few counts. Its matching antigen is unknown. Study results and limitations: When set beside aged donors, long-lived donors presented more naive CD4+ cells and higher diversity.

This clonotype was obtained from an elderly woman in good health. The chain couples TRBV20-1 to TRBJ1-5; D unresolved. Material for sequencing was blood. CDR3 coding DNA: TGCAGTGTTCGGGGTACTAGCAATCAGCCCCAGCATTTT. It yields the protein CSVRGTSNQPQHF.